A selection of T cell receptor beta chains follows, all from one sample in a study of blood T cell repertoires in COVID-19. Repertoires were generated with immunoSEQ multiplex PCR, while TCRdb's copy carries only in-frame clones and drops some. Here the sample spans around 220,000 clones, about 80% being singletons. Material for sequencing was peripheral blood. The receptors derive from a woman of 80 years or more with active or convalescent COVID-19. Each CDR3 is given with its conserved first and last residue. The D gene is left open where the match is weak. Some rows have no size entry. The others give once, few or many, or a class for an expanded clone.

j_gene: TRBJ1-1; v_gene: TRBV5-1; abundance: NA; d_gene: TRBD1; CDR3aa: CASSFGGGRGTEAFF; CDR3nt: TGCGCCAGCAGCTTCGGAGGGGGCCGGGGAACTGAAGCTTTCTTT
j_gene: TRBJ1-3; v_gene: TRBV6-5; abundance: NA; d_gene: NA; CDR3aa: CASSSSSGNTIYF; CDR3nt: TGTGCCAGCAGTTCCAGCTCTGGAAACACCATATATTTT
j_gene: TRBJ2-7; v_gene: TRBV28; abundance: NA; d_gene: NA; CDR3aa: CASGDSYYEQYF; CDR3nt: TGTGCCAGCGGGGACTCATACTACGAGCAGTACTTC
j_gene: TRBJ2-1; v_gene: TRBV11-2; abundance: NA; d_gene: TRBD2; CDR3aa: CASTLTSGGDSYNEQFF; CDR3nt: TGTGCCAGCACGTTAACTAGCGGGGGGGACTCCTACAATGAGCAGTTCTTC
j_gene: TRBJ2-5; v_gene: TRBV19; abundance: NA; d_gene: NA; CDR3aa: CASSITGGQETQYF; CDR3nt: TGTGCCAGTAGTATAACCGGGGGCCAAGAGACCCAGTACTTC
j_gene: TRBJ2-5; v_gene: TRBV4-1; abundance: NA; d_gene: TRBD2; CDR3aa: CASSQTSGLQETQYF; CDR3nt: TGCGCCAGCAGCCAAACTAGCGGCCTCCAAGAGACCCAGTACTTC
j_gene: TRBJ1-5; v_gene: TRBV30; abundance: NA; d_gene: TRBD1; CDR3aa: CAWSRDRDQPQHF; CDR3nt: TGTGCCTGGAGTCGGGACAGGGATCAGCCCCAGCATTTT
j_gene: TRBJ2-7; v_gene: TRBV5-4; abundance: NA; d_gene: NA; CDR3aa: CASSLVSSYEQYF; CDR3nt: TGTGCCAGCAGCTTGGTTTCCAGTTACGAGCAGTACTTC
j_gene: TRBJ2-5; v_gene: TRBV24-1; abundance: NA; d_gene: NA; CDR3aa: CATSNSQETQYF; CDR3nt: TGTGCCACCAGTAACAGTCAAGAGACCCAGTACTTC
j_gene: TRBJ1-5; v_gene: TRBV24-1; abundance: NA; d_gene: NA; CDR3aa: CATSDSPGATQPQHF; CDR3nt: TGTGCCACCAGTGATTCCCCAGGGGCCACTCAGCCCCAGCATTTT
j_gene: TRBJ1-6; v_gene: TRBV18; abundance: NA; d_gene: NA; CDR3aa: CASSPTGQKNSPLHF; CDR3nt: TGTGCCAGCTCACCGACTGGACAGAAAAATTCACCCCTCCACTTT
j_gene: TRBJ1-5; v_gene: TRBV6-7; abundance: NA; d_gene: NA; CDR3aa: CASTHPRQDQPQHF; CDR3nt: TGTGCCAGCACCCACCCCAGACAGGATCAGCCCCAGCATTTT
j_gene: TRBJ1-4; v_gene: TRBV4-1; abundance: NA; d_gene: TRBD1; CDR3aa: CASSHYRGSEKLFF; CDR3nt: TGCGCCAGCAGCCACTACAGGGGTTCAGAAAAACTGTTTTTT
j_gene: TRBJ1-5; v_gene: TRBV28; abundance: NA; d_gene: NA; CDR3aa: CASSSGIRTQPQHF; CDR3nt: TGTGCCAGCAGTTCAGGGATCCGAACTCAGCCCCAGCATTTT
j_gene: TRBJ2-7; v_gene: TRBV5-1; abundance: NA; d_gene: TRBD1; CDR3aa: CASSLVQGVYEQYF; CDR3nt: TGCGCCAGCAGCTTGGTTCAGGGGGTCTACGAGCAGTACTTC
j_gene: TRBJ1-5; v_gene: TRBV15; abundance: NA; d_gene: NA; CDR3aa: CATSRDRGLYRAPQHF; CDR3nt: TGTGCCACCAGCAGAGATCGGGGTCTCTATAGAGCCCCCCAGCATTTT
j_gene: TRBJ1-1; v_gene: TRBV29-1; abundance: NA; d_gene: TRBD1; CDR3aa: CSVFGDRANTEAFF; CDR3nt: TGCAGCGTTTTTGGAGACAGGGCGAACACTGAAGCTTTCTTT
j_gene: TRBJ1-4; v_gene: TRBV27; abundance: NA; d_gene: NA; CDR3aa: CASSLTVRSEKLFF; CDR3nt: TGTGCCAGCAGTTTGACAGTCAGGAGTGAAAAACTGTTTTTT
j_gene: TRBJ2-5; v_gene: TRBV29-1; abundance: NA; d_gene: NA; CDR3aa: CSVETPGAQYF; CDR3nt: TGCAGCGTTGAAACCCCCGGGGCCCAGTACTTC
j_gene: TRBJ2-1; v_gene: TRBV11-3; abundance: NA; d_gene: NA; CDR3aa: CASSLGLYGDEQFF; CDR3nt: TGTGCCAGCAGCTTAGGATTGTACGGGGATGAGCAGTTCTTC
j_gene: TRBJ2-7; v_gene: TRBV3-1/TRBV3-2; abundance: many; d_gene: TRBD1; CDR3aa: CASSQDDRAEQYF; CDR3nt: TGTGCCAGCAGCCAAGACGACAGGGCCGAGCAGTACTTC
j_gene: TRBJ2-1; v_gene: TRBV6-5; abundance: NA; d_gene: TRBD2; CDR3aa: CASSVVSGGGNEQFF; CDR3nt: TGTGCCAGCAGCGTCGTCAGCGGGGGAGGAAATGAGCAGTTCTTC
j_gene: TRBJ2-3; v_gene: TRBV14; abundance: NA; d_gene: TRBD1; CDR3aa: CASSPGQGTDTQYF; CDR3nt: TGTGCCAGCAGCCCGGGACAGGGTACAGATACGCAGTATTTT
j_gene: TRBJ2-5; v_gene: TRBV5-4; abundance: NA; d_gene: TRBD1; CDR3aa: CASSLGPGGKETQYF; CDR3nt: TGTGCCAGCAGCTTGGGTCCAGGGGGCAAAGAGACCCAGTACTTC
j_gene: TRBJ2-2; v_gene: TRBV5-5; abundance: once; d_gene: TRBD2; CDR3aa: CASSLLRLAGAGTGELFF; CDR3nt: TGTGCCAGCAGCTTGTTGAGACTAGCGGGGGCGGGGACCGGGGAGCTGTTTTTT
j_gene: TRBJ1-2; v_gene: TRBV4-1; abundance: few; d_gene: NA; CDR3aa: CASSPDRGYTF; CDR3nt: TGCGCCAGCAGTCCCGACAGGGGCTACACCTTC
j_gene: TRBJ1-2; v_gene: TRBV5-1; abundance: NA; d_gene: TRBD1; CDR3aa: CASSLGGQQGVLYGYTF; CDR3nt: TGCGCCAGCAGCTTGGGGGGACAGCAAGGTGTTCTTTATGGCTACACCTTC